What follows describes a single TCR beta chain. Its specificity is not known. Genomic DNA, the template, was used for profiling of the TCR beta VDJ and CDR3. TCRdb independently ran MiXCR on the reads; one entry per CDR3 protein. The table lists 150,000 to 200,000 distinct CDR3 sequences, approximately 40% of them singletons. The V segment lost 7 bases and the J segment 4 bases; nucleotides outside the gene matches: 9. Germline V CDR1 and CDR2: ENHRY, SYGVKD. The CDR3 spans 15 residues. This specimen comes from a study of CD8+CD57+ T cells in acquired aplastic anemia. Study-wide background: On average, sorted CD4+ and CD8+ cells gave roughly 3 ug of DNA. Healthy donors averaged roughly 11 million reads for CD4+ cells. General observations from the study: The study identified 25 to 30 CD8+ CDR3 sequences shared by patients and controls.

The clonotype originates from a human donor in good health. Material: sorted CD4+, CD8+, or CD8+CD57+ T cells (not recorded which) from PBMCs. V gene TRBV10-3 combines with J gene TRBJ2-3, with 9 bases fitting TRBD2. Here the CDR3 DNA reads TGTGCCATCAAGCGGGGGGCGGGTGGTTCAGATACGCAGTATTTT. Translating it yields CAIKRGAGGSDTQYF.